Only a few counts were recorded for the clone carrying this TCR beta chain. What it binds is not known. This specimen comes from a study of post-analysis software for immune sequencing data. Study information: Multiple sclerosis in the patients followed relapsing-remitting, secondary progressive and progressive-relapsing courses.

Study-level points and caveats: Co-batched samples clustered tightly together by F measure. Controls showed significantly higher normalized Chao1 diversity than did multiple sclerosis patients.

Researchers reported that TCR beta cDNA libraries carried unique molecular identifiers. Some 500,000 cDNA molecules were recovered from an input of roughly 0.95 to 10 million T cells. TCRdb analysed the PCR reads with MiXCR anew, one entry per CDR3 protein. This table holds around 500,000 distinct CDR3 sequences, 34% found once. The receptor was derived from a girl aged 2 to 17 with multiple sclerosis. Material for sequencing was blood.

The CDR3 DNA sequence: TGCGCCAGCAGCCAACAGGGGGGCTATCGCACTGAAGCTTTCTTT. Amino acid sequence: CASSQQGGYRTEAFF. The chain is built from TRBV4-1 and TRBJ1-1; 7 positions agree with TRBD1. This CDR3 is 15 amino acids long. The V segment lost 2 bases and the J segment 4 bases; nucleotides outside the gene matches: 7. Per the germline V gene, CDR1 is MGHRA and CDR2 is YSYEKL.